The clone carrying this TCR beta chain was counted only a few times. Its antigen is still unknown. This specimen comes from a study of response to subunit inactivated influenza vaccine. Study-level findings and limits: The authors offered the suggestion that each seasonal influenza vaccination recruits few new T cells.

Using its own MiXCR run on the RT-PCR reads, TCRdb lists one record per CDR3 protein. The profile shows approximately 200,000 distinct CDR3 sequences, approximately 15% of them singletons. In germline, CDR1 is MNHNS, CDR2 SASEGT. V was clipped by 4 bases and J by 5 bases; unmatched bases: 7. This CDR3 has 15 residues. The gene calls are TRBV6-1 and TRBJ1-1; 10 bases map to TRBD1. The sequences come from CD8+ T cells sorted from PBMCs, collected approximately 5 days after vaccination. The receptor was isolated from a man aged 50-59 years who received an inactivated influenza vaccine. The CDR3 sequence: CASSVGQGTGTEAFF. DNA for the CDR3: TGTGCCAGCAGTGTGGGACAGGGGACTGGGACTGAAGCTTTCTTT.